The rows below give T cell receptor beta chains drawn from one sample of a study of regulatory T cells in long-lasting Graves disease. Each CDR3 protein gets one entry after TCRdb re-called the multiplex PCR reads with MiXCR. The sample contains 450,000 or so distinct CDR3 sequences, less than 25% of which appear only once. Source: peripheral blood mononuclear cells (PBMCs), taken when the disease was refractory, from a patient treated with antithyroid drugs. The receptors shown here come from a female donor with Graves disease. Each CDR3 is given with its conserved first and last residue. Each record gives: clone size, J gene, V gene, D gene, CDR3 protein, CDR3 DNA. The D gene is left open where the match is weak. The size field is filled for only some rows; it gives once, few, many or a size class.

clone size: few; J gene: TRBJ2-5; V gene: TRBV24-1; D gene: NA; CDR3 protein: CATGGPLAETQYF; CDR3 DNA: TGTGCCACAGGAGGGCCGTTAGCGGAGACCCAGTACTTC
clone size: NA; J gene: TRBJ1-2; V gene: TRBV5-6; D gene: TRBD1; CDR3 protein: CASSHLGRGRDYGYTF; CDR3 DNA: TGTGCCAGCAGCCACTTGGGCAGGGGGCGGGACTATGGCTACACCTTC
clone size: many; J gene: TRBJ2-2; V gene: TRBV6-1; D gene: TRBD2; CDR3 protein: CASNPAGVSGTGELFF; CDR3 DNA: TGTGCCAGCAACCCCGCGGGAGTCTCGGGCACCGGGGAGCTGTTTTTT
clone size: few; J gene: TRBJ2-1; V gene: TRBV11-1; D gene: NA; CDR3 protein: CASSVGSRVSANEQFF; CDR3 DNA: TGTGCCAGCAGCGTTGGTTCGAGGGTGTCGGCCAATGAGCAGTTCTTC
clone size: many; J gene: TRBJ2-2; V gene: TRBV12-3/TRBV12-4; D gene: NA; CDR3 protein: CASSFRTYTGELFF; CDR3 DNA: TGTGCCAGCAGTTTCCGGACCTACACCGGGGAGCTGTTTTTT
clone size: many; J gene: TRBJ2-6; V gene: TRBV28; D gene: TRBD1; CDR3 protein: CASSHRGGSGANVLTF; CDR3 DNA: TGTGCCAGCAGCCACAGGGGTGGGTCTGGGGCCAACGTCCTGACTTTC
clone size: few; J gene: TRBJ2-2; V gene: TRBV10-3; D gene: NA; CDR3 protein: CAISGDFQPNTGELFF; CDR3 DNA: TGTGCCATCAGTGGGGACTTCCAGCCGAACACCGGGGAGCTGTTTTTT
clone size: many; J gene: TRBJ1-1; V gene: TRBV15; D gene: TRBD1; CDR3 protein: CATSRNRDRATEAFF; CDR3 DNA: TGTGCCACCAGCAGAAACCGGGACAGGGCCACTGAAGCTTTCTTT
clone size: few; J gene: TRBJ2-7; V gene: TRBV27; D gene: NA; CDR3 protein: CASSLWGPGDGIESRQYF; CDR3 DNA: TGTGCCAGCAGTTTATGGGGCCCGGGGGACGGCATTGAAAGTAGGCAGTACTTC
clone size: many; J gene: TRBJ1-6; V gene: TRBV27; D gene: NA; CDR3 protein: CASSLPGTANSPLHF; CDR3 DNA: TGTGCCAGCAGCCTACCCGGGACGGCGAATTCACCCCTCCACTTT
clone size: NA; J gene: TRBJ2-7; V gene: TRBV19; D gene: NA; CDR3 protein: CASSAHYGSYEQYF; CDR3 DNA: TGTGCCAGTAGTGCCCACTATGGCTCCTACGAGCAGTACTTC
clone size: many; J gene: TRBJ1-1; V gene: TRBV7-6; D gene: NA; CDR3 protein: CASSRLRMPKHLKLNTEAFF; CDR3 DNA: TGTGCCAGCAGCCGGCTCAGGATGCCGAAACACCTGAAGTTGAACACTGAAGCTTTCTTT
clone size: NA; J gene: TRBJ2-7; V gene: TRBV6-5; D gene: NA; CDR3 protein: CASSYWKQAYEQYF; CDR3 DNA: TGTGCCAGCAGTTACTGGAAACAGGCCTACGAGCAGTACTTC
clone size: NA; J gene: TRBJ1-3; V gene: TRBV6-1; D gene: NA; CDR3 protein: CASMGISPSGNTIYF; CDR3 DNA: TGTGCCAGCATGGGGATTTCACCCTCTGGAAACACCATATATTTT
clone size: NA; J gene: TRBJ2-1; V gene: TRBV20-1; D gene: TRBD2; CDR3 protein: CSAKYSLAGDNEQFF; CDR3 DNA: TGCAGTGCTAAATACTCACTAGCGGGTGACAATGAGCAGTTCTTC
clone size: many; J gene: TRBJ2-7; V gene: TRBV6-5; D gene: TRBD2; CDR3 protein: CASSYGVSREFGEQYF; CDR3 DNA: TGTGCCAGCAGTTACGGGGTCTCGCGGGAGTTTGGCGAGCAGTACTTC
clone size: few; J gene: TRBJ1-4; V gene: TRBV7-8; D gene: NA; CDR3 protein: CASSLEAATNEKLFF; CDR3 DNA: TGTGCCAGCAGCTTGGAAGCTGCAACTAATGAAAAACTGTTTTTT
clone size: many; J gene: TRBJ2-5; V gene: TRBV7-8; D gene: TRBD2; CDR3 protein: CASSLTRGAETQYF; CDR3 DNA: TGTGCCAGCAGCTTAACGCGGGGGGCTGAGACCCAGTACTTC
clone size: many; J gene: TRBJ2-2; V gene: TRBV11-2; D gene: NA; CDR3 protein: CASSLSYTGELFF; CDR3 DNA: TGTGCCAGCAGCTTATCGTACACCGGGGAGCTGTTTTTT
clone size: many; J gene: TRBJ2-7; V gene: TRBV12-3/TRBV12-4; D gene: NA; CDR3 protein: CASSFLTDRGEQYF; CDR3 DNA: TGTGCCAGCAGTTTCTTGACGGATCGAGGCGAGCAGTACTTC
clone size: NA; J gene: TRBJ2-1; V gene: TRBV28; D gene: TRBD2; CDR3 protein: CASSLMAGVNEQFF; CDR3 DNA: TGTGCCAGCAGTTTGATGGCGGGAGTCAATGAGCAGTTCTTC
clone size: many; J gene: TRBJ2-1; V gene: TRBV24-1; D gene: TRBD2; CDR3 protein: CATSDLLAGGSHEQFF; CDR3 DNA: TGTGCCACCAGTGATTTACTAGCGGGAGGGAGCCATGAGCAGTTCTTC